The rows below give T cell receptor beta chains drawn from one sample of a study of blood T cell repertoires in COVID-19. Clones were read by immunoSEQ multiplex PCR, and TCRdb kept only the in-frame ones, dropping some. The sample lists about 68,000 clones; nearly 90% were seen once. Source material: peripheral blood. All receptors come from a middle-aged man with active COVID-19. Each CDR3 is given with its conserved first and last residue. Fields, in order: D gene, J gene, clone size, V gene, CDR3 DNA, CDR3 protein. The D gene is left open where the match is weak. Some rows have no size entry. The others give once, few or many, or a class for an expanded clone.

TRBD1	TRBJ2-7	.	TRBV5-1	TGCGCCAGCAGCAAATCGGGACAGAGCTACGAGCAGTACTTC	CASSKSGQSYEQYF
.	TRBJ2-2	.	TRBV9	TGTGCCAGCAGCGGTACAGGGACGAACACCGGGGAGCTGTTTTTT	CASSGTGTNTGELFF
.	TRBJ2-3	.	TRBV30	TGTGCCTGGACTTCCACAGATACGCAGTATTTT	CAWTSTDTQYF
.	TRBJ2-3	.	TRBV7-2	TGTGCCAGCAGGCACACCGAGGGGGGGCTAGATACGCAGTATTTT	CASRHTEGGLDTQYF
TRBD2	TRBJ2-1	once	TRBV10-3	TGTGCCATCAGTGACCCCGGGACTAGCGGGGGCAATGAGCAGTTCTTC	CAISDPGTSGGNEQFF
.	TRBJ2-3	.	TRBV19	TGTGCCAGCTCCCCAGGTACCCCTCCTCGGACGCAGTATTTT	CASSPGTPPRTQYF
.	TRBJ1-2	.	TRBV7-2	TGTGCCAGCAGCTTAGACAGGACTAACTATGGCTACACCTTC	CASSLDRTNYGYTF
.	TRBJ1-2	.	TRBV7-9	TGTGCCAGCAGCACCGACGGGTTCAACTATGGCTACACCTTC	CASSTDGFNYGYTF
.	TRBJ1-5	.	TRBV28	TGTGCCAGCAGTTTGTCCCGTAATCAGCCCCAGCATTTT	CASSLSRNQPQHF
.	TRBJ2-4	.	TRBV4-1	TGCGCCAGCAGCCGCGACCGGACTACCACGCTGGCTCCGGGCAAAAACATTCAGTACTTC	CASSRDRTTTLAPGKNIQYF
.	TRBJ1-1	.	TRBV7-3	TGTGCCAGCAGCCAACAGGGTGGGGCCACTGAAGCTTTCTTT	CASSQQGGATEAFF
.	TRBJ2-3	.	TRBV10-3	TGTGCCATCAGTGAACAAGACACAGATACGCAGTATTTT	CAISEQDTDTQYF
TRBD1	TRBJ1-4	.	TRBV10-3	TGTGCCATCAGTGAGTCGAAAGACAGGGGGGGTAATGAAAAACTGTTTTTT	CAISESKDRGGNEKLFF
TRBD2	TRBJ2-3	.	TRBV11-2	TGTGCCAGCAGCAGATCCGGGACTAGCGGGACGAAAGCGCAGTATTTT	CASSRSGTSGTKAQYF
.	TRBJ2-7	.	TRBV5-6	TGTGCCAGCAGCCGGGACACTACTTTCTACGAGCAGTACTTC	CASSRDTTFYEQYF
TRBD2	TRBJ2-3	.	TRBV10-2	TGCGCCAGCAGTGAGCCCAGCGGGGGGGTAGATACGCAGTATTTT	CASSEPSGGVDTQYF
TRBD1	TRBJ2-2	few	TRBV5-4	TGTGCCAGCAGCCACACAGGGGCCGGGGAGCTGTTTTTT	CASSHTGAGELFF
.	TRBJ2-5	.	TRBV9	TGTGCCAGCAGCGTACGCGGGACCCAAGAGACCCAGTACTTC	CASSVRGTQETQYF
.	TRBJ2-2	once	TRBV5-1	TGCGCCAGCAGCTCGGGGAACACCGGGGAGCTGTTTTTT	CASSSGNTGELFF
TRBD2	TRBJ2-5	.	TRBV27	TGTGCCAGCAACTTCCGACTAGCGGGGTTGGAGACCCAGTACTTC	CASNFRLAGLETQYF
.	TRBJ2-3	.	TRBV6-5	TGTGCCAGCAGTAATCGGTTAACAGATACGCAGTATTTT	CASSNRLTDTQYF
.	TRBJ2-1	.	TRBV5-1	TGCGCCAGCAGCTTTTATCGAGGAGACAATGAGCAGTTCTTC	CASSFYRGDNEQFF
.	TRBJ1-5	few	TRBV4-1	TGCGCCAGCAGCCAAGTTACGACGGGAGATCAGCCCCAGCATTTT	CASSQVTTGDQPQHF
.	TRBJ1-1	.	TRBV27	TGTGCCAGCAGTCCCGGGACATCTACTAAAGCTTTCTTT	CASSPGTSTKAFF
TRBD1	TRBJ2-3	.	TRBV19	TGTGCCAGTAGTGCGGGGGACAGGGGCGGAGATACGCAGTATTTT	CASSAGDRGGDTQYF
TRBD1	TRBJ2-5	.	TRBV3-1/TRBV3-2	TGTGCCAGCAGCCAAGTTATGAGGGGGCACGAGACCCAGTACTTC	CASSQVMRGHETQYF
TRBD2	TRBJ2-3	.	TRBV11-2	TGTGCCAGCAGCTTAGTGGGACTAGCGGGGGGGCCACATGCAGATACGCAGTATTTT	CASSLVGLAGGPHADTQYF
TRBD2	TRBJ2-7	.	TRBV5-6	TGTGCCAGCAGCTTGGTAAGCGGGGGGCCACCCTACGAGCAGTACTTC	CASSLVSGGPPYEQYF
.	TRBJ2-1	once	TRBV28	TGTGCCAGCAGTCGAGACACTAGCTCCTACAATGAGCAGTTCTTC	CASSRDTSSYNEQFF
TRBD1	TRBJ2-2	.	TRBV5-1	TGCGCCAGCAGCTTGTTCGGGACAGGGGGCACCGGGGAGCTGTTTTTT	CASSLFGTGGTGELFF
TRBD2	TRBJ2-1	.	TRBV9	TGTGCCAGCAGCCTAACTAGCGGGGGGTACAATGAGCAGTTCTTC	CASSLTSGGYNEQFF
TRBD2	TRBJ2-1	.	TRBV7-9	TGTGCCACCACGACTAGCGGGGGCCGAGGGTTCTTC	CATTTSGGRGFF
.	TRBJ1-2	few	TRBV7-9	TGTGCCAGCAGCCCCGCGGGGGGTAGGGTTGGCTACACCTTC	CASSPAGGRVGYTF
TRBD2	TRBJ2-7	.	TRBV7-2	TGTGCCAGCAGCTTAGGACGAGGGACTATCCGCTACGAGCAGTACTTC	CASSLGRGTIRYEQYF
TRBD1	TRBJ1-2	.	TRBV6-5	TGTGCCAGCAGTAAGCCCCTGACAGGGGAGTATGGCTACACCTTC	CASSKPLTGEYGYTF
.	TRBJ2-7	.	TRBV10-1	TGCGCCAGCGGAAGGGGCTACGAGCAGTACTTC	CASGRGYEQYF
.	TRBJ1-1	.	TRBV18	TGTGCCAGCTCACCATTCTCGGGGGACTTGAACACTGAAGCTTTCTTT	CASSPFSGDLNTEAFF
.	TRBJ2-3	.	TRBV5-5	TGTGCCAGCAGCTTAGAGCGCGCTACGCAGTATTTT	CASSLERATQYF
.	TRBJ2-3	.	TRBV7-2	TGTGCCAGCATGGTCGCGCACGCGTCAGATACGCAGTATTTT	CASMVAHASDTQYF
.	TRBJ2-3	.	TRBV5-6	TGTGCCAGCAGCGATCTAGCTTTTACGCAGTATTTT	CASSDLAFTQYF
TRBD2	TRBJ2-7	.	TRBV5-4	TGTGCCAGCAGCCCGCAGGTGGGGGGGGTCTACGAGCAGTACTTC	CASSPQVGGVYEQYF
TRBD1	TRBJ1-6	.	TRBV30	TGTGCCTGGAACGCAGGGGGCAATGACTCACCCCTCCACTTT	CAWNAGGNDSPLHF
.	TRBJ2-5	.	TRBV2	TGTGCCAGCAGTGAGTACGGGGGCCAAGAGACCCAGTACTTC	CASSEYGGQETQYF
TRBD1	TRBJ1-5	.	TRBV6-6	TGTGCCAGCAGTAAGCGTGGACAGGGGAGCAATCAGCCCCAGCATTTT	CASSKRGQGSNQPQHF
TRBD2	TRBJ2-5	.	TRBV4-2	TGTGCCAGCAGCCAAGTTTCGGCGGGGGGGGACCAAGAGACCCAGTACTTC	CASSQVSAGGDQETQYF
.	TRBJ1-1	.	TRBV5-1	TGCGCCAGCAGCAATCAGGGTGGGGCTGAAGCTTTCTTT	CASSNQGGAEAFF
.	TRBJ1-5	.	TRBV10-3	TGTGCCATCTGCAAAACAGGGACGGGGCAGCCCCAGCATTTT	CAICKTGTGQPQHF
TRBD1	TRBJ1-4	.	TRBV2	TGTGCCAGCCGACAGGGAGCAGGCGAAAAACTGTTTTTT	CASRQGAGEKLFF
.	TRBJ2-2	.	TRBV11-2	TGTGCCAGCAGTTATACCGGGGAGCTGTTTTTT	CASSYTGELFF
TRBD1	TRBJ2-1	.	TRBV7-9	TGTGCCAGCAGCCAATATCGGGACAGGGGGGGCCCTGAGCAGTTCTTC	CASSQYRDRGGPEQFF
.	TRBJ1-4	.	TRBV6-5	TGTGCCAGCTTAGGACAAGGTGTGGGAAAACTGTTTTTT	CASLGQGVGKLFF
TRBD2	TRBJ2-5	.	TRBV4-1	TGCGCCAGCAGCCAGCCACTACGGAGCGGGGGGGAGAGGAAGACCCAGTACTTC	CASSQPLRSGGERKTQYF
TRBD1	TRBJ2-7	.	TRBV9	TGTGCCAGCAGCCCCCGCGGGACAGGGGCCTCCTACGAGCAGTACTTC	CASSPRGTGASYEQYF
.	TRBJ1-3	.	TRBV2	TGTGCCAGCGGCGGACAGCGAACAGGAAACACCATATATTTT	CASGGQRTGNTIYF
.	TRBJ1-2	.	TRBV3-1/TRBV3-2	TGTGCCAGCAGCCAAGGCAGGGGACGAGGCTACACCTTC	CASSQGRGRGYTF
.	TRBJ1-1	.	TRBV7-2	TGTGCCAGCAGCTTAGAACAGGGGAACACTGAAGCTTTCTTT	CASSLEQGNTEAFF
.	TRBJ1-1	once	TRBV7-9	TGTGCCAGCAGCTTAGGACAGGCGAACACTGAAGCTTTCTTT	CASSLGQANTEAFF
TRBD1	TRBJ2-7	once	TRBV28	TGTGCCAGCAGGAAGATCGGGACAGCGACCTACGAGCAGTACTTC	CASRKIGTATYEQYF
.	TRBJ2-5	.	TRBV18	TGTGCCAGCTCACCGACAGCACAAGAGACCCAGTACTTC	CASSPTAQETQYF
TRBD2	TRBJ2-1	.	TRBV4-3	TGCGCCAGCAGCCCAGAGCGGGGGGTTAGCAATGAGCAGTTCTTC	CASSPERGVSNEQFF